Shown below are 32 T cell receptor beta chains from a single sample sequenced in a study of T cells in Graves' hyperthyroidism and ophthalmopathy. The source material, RNA transcripts, was used to amplify TCR beta CDR3 regions. With the HTBI primer set, the TCR CDR3 went through a first round of RT-PCR. One entry per CDR3 protein results from TCRdb running MiXCR on the multiplex PCR reads. The sample contains about 400,000 distinct CDR3 sequences, 15% of which appear only once. The specimen sequenced was blood. The receptors here all came from a woman in her 30s with Graves' hyperthyroidism.

This clonotype was recorded at least ten times. The V and J genes are TRBV27 and TRBJ1-2; D remains unclear. This CDR3 is built from 13 residues. Trimming took off 0 bases at V and 5 bases at J, with 7 bases between the two ends. Looked up from germline, CDR1 is MNHEY and CDR2 is SMNVEV (reference sequence). This chain's CDR3 is CASSLSPRYGYTF. The CDR3 bases are TGTGCCAGCAGTTTATCACCCCGATATGGCTACACCTTC.

This clonotype was observed a few times. The J gene is TRBJ2-7, the V gene TRBV10-2, with no clear D. The CDR3 has 14 amino acids. Germline CDR1 is WSHSY and CDR2 is SAAADI. The ends were cut back, 4 bases at V and 2 bases at J, with 12 bases in the middle. The CDR3 bases are TGCGCCAGCAGTGTAGTAGCCCCTGCCTACGAGCAGTACTTC. Protein: CASSVVAPAYEQYF.

This clonotype was seen at least ten times. The rearrangement uses TRBV20-1 and TRBJ2-1; the match to TRBD2 covers 15 bases. The V gene end was trimmed by 3 bases and the J gene end by 3 bases; junction bases not matched to a gene: 9. The V gene's germline CDR1 is DFQATT and CDR2 SNEGSKA (reference sequence). CDR3 length: 18 residues. The CDR3 coding sequence is TGCAGTGCTAGTGGTGGTGGACTAGCGGGAGGGAGCTACAATGAGCAGTTCTTC. It codes for CSASGGGLAGGSYNEQFF.

At least ten counts were recorded for this clonotype. This chain joins TRBV28 and TRBJ1-1; D remains unclear. There are 13 residues in the CDR3. Germline lookup yields CDR1 MDHEN and CDR2 SYDVKM. V was pared by 5 bases and J by 5 bases, with 12 bases between. For the CDR3, the DNA is TGTGCCAGCAGTACCCGGGCGGGGACTGAAGCTTTCTTT. Translating it yields CASSTRAGTEAFF.

The sample holds a few counts of this clonotype. The chain joins TRBV9 to TRBJ2-7; D gene ambiguous. Germline V gives CDR1 SGDLS, CDR2 YYNGEE. V gave up 0 bases and J gave up 7 bases, with 11 bases separating them. The CDR3 consists of 13 residues. The CDR3, as DNA: TGTGCCAGCAGCGTAGCTCTTGGCGTGGAGCAGTACTTC. Encoded protein: CASSVALGVEQYF.

This clonotype was seen repeatedly, ten times or more. The rearrangement uses TRBV7-9 and TRBJ2-5; D tentatively fits TRBD1 or TRBD2 (5 bases each). Germline CDR1 SEHNR, CDR2 FQNEAQ (reference sequence). CDR3 length equals 14 residues. V dropped 8 bases and J dropped 0 bases, with 13 bases sitting between them. The CDR3 region has the DNA TGTGCCAGCCAAGGGACCATGTACCAAGAGACCCAGTACTTC. This encodes CASQGTMYQETQYF.

V and J are TRBV7-9 and TRBJ2-2; no firm D call. This CDR3 contains 13 residues. CDR1 SEHNR and CDR2 FQNEAQ come from the germline V gene (reference sequence). V was clipped by 5 bases and J by 3 bases, with 7 bases between them. CDR3 nucleotide sequence: TGTGCCAGCAGCAGATCCGACACCGGGGAGCTGTTTTTT. Translation: CASSRSDTGELFF.

This clonotype was observed a few times. This chain links TRBV28 with TRBJ1-1, with D possibly being TRBD1 (6 bases). The CDR3 is made up of 14 amino acids. Germline CDR1 and CDR2: MDHEN and SYDVKM. V was trimmed by 7 bases and J by 10 bases, leaving 22 bases between them. The CDR3 sequence is CASTLSGGGVGAFF. Written as DNA, the CDR3 is TGTGCCAGCACCCTATCTGGGGGGGGCGTAGGAGCTTTCTTT.

Notes on this clonotype: Because the CDR3 is missing its conserved closing phenylalanine or tryptophan, this is likely a read error. The V gene is TRBV9, the J gene TRBJ2-7; D gene ambiguous. The germline CDR1 and CDR2 sequences are SGDLS and YYNGEE. The ends were cut back, 0 bases at V and 2 bases at J, with 15 bases in the middle. The length of the CDR3 is 16 residues. The CDR3 DNA sequence: TGTGCCAGCAGCGTAGAGGTAGGCGCGTCAGCCTACGAGCAGTACTCC. Translating gives CASSVEVGASAYEQYS.

This clonotype appeared many times. The gene calls are TRBV18 and TRBJ2-7; D may correspond to TRBD1 or TRBD2 (5 bases each). Looked up from germline, CDR1 is KGHSH and CDR2 is LQKENI. The CDR3 sequence is 14 residues long. V was pared by 3 bases and J by 4 bases, with 13 bases between. The CDR3 DNA follows: TGTGCCAGCTCACCCGGGACGAACCGTTACGAGCAGTACTTC. Its translation: CASSPGTNRYEQYF.

The chain combines TRBV6-5 with TRBJ1-2; the D gene is possibly TRBD1 (6 bases). This CDR3 is 12 amino acids long. The V and J ends lost 2 bases and 8 bases respectively, with 9 bases between them. Germline-derived CDR1 and CDR2 are MNHEY and SVGAGI. The CDR3 reads CASSYGQLGYTF. In DNA form, the CDR3 reads TGTGCCAGCAGTTACGGACAGTTGGGCTACACCTTC.

The chain links TRBV7-9 to TRBJ2-1, with D perhaps given as TRBD1 or TRBD2 (5 bases each). This CDR3 has 13 residues. Trimming took 7 bases from V and 10 from J, leaving 17 bases between them. CDR1 is SEHNR and CDR2 is FQNEAQ in the germline V gene (reference sequence). The CDR3 DNA sequence: TGTGCCAGCAACCTGGACCTCGGGGACGAGCAGTTCTTC. Its translation is CASNLDLGDEQFF.

On this clonotype itself: The CDR3 does not end in the conserved phenylalanine or tryptophan, so this is likely a read error. The rearrangement joins TRBV2 to TRBJ2-3, with D unclear. CDR3 length: 16 amino acids. With 6 bases removed from V and 0 bases from J, the gap between germline ends came to 16 bases. From germline, CDR1 is SNHLY and CDR2 FYNNEI. Written as DNA, the CDR3 is TGTGCCAGCAGCCTGAATCCCCGACCTAGCACAGATACGCAGTATTCT. Its translation: CASSLNPRPSTDTQYS.

The J gene is TRBJ2-3, the V gene TRBV5-6; weak D call: TRBD1 (5 bases). V shed 2 bases and J shed 3 bases, with 10 bases lying between them. This CDR3 contains 14 residues. From germline, CDR1 is SGHDT and CDR2 YYEEEE. CDR3 in DNA: TGTGCCAGCAGCTTCATGGGGCCAACAGATACGCAGTATTTT. Protein sequence: CASSFMGPTDTQYF.

J is TRBJ2-3 and V is TRBV3-1, with D possibly being TRBD2 (6 bases). V dropped 4 bases and J dropped 3 bases, with 11 bases sitting between them. This CDR3 is built from 14 residues. The V gene's germline CDR1 is LGHDT and CDR2 YNNKEL (reference sequence). This CDR3 reads CASSRNSGTDTQYF. The CDR3, as DNA: TGTGCCAGCAGCCGTAATAGCGGAACAGATACGCAGTATTTT.

A few counts support this clonotype. V usage is TRBV30 and J usage is TRBJ2-2, with D possibly being TRBD2 (6 bases). Germline values: CDR1 GTSNPN, CDR2 SVGIG (reference sequence). The ends were cut back, 4 bases at V and 6 bases at J, with 18 bases in the middle. The CDR3 consists of 15 residues. The CDR3 region has the DNA TGTGCCTGGACTGCCAGATGGGGGGTGCCCGGGGAGCTGTTTTTT. Protein product: CAWTARWGVPGELFF.

J is TRBJ1-5 and V is TRBV19, with TRBD1 matching over 10 bases. The CDR3 runs 19 residues. Germline-derived CDR1 and CDR2 are LNHDA and SQIVND (reference sequence). J gave up 2 bases and V 1 base, and 11 bases lay outside the gene matches. CDR3 residues: CASSIGFGTGVPRNQPQHF. The CDR3 DNA follows: TGTGCCAGTAGTATAGGTTTTGGGACAGGGGTTCCTCGCAATCAGCCCCAGCATTTT.

The J gene is TRBJ2-6, the V gene TRBV29-1; possibly TRBD1 for D (6 bases). The CDR3 is made up of 14 amino acids. Per germline, CDR1 SQVTM and CDR2 ANQGSEA. Trimming shortened V by 5 bases and J by 4 bases, and 12 bases separated the two germline ends. CDR3 nucleotide sequence: TGCAGCGTTTCCACAGGGTCAGGGGCCAACGTCCTGACTTTC. It codes for CSVSTGSGANVLTF. Complete variable domain (other parts from reference TRBV29-1 and TRBJ2-6): SAVISQKPSRDICQRGTSLTIQCQVDSQVTMMFWYRQQPGQSLTLIATANQGSEATYESGFVIDKFPISRPNLTFSTLTVSNMSPEDSSIYLCSVSTGSGANVLTFGAGSRLTVL.

This clonotype has only a few counts. The rearrangement uses TRBV5-1 and TRBJ2-7; D call uncertain. The germline V gene encodes CDR1 SGHRS and CDR2 YFSETQ. V lost 1 base and J 2 bases, leaving 7 bases between the germline ends. The CDR3 covers 13 residues. CDR3 bases: TGCGCCAGCAGCTTGAGCCCAACCTACGAGCAGTACTTC. Translated: CASSLSPTYEQYF.

This clonotype was seen repeatedly, ten times or more. The rearrangement links TRBV6-1 to TRBJ2-1; 9 bases align to TRBD1. After removal of 5 bases from V and 4 bases from J, the junction contained 6 bases not matched to a gene. The CDR3 sequence is 15 residues long. Germline CDR1 and CDR2: MNHNS and SASEGT. For the CDR3, the DNA is TGTGCCAGCAGTTTCGACAGGGGGATTTACAATGAGCAGTTCTTC. Its translation: CASSFDRGIYNEQFF.

This clonotype was picked up many times. The genes are TRBV7-3 and TRBJ2-5; 7 bases are a match to TRBD2. The CDR3 consists of 19 residues. The V gene's germline CDR1 is SGHTA and CDR2 FQGTGA. Unmatched junction bases numbered 21, after V lost 5 bases and J lost 3 bases. The chain's CDR3 is CASSHRIRGGDRSEETQYF. DNA of the CDR3: TGTGCCAGCAGCCACCGGATAAGGGGAGGGGATCGATCTGAAGAGACCCAGTACTTC.

This clonotype was picked up many times. V and J are TRBV27 and TRBJ2-5, with D perhaps TRBD2 (7 bases). The CDR3 runs to 15 residues. V dropped 2 bases and J dropped 4 bases, with 14 bases sitting between them. Germline V gives CDR1 MNHEY, CDR2 SMNVEV (reference sequence). The CDR3 is CASSLKGGFGETQYF. CDR3 in DNA: TGTGCCAGCAGTTTAAAGGGGGGGTTTGGAGAGACCCAGTACTTC.

The chain uses TRBV6-2 or TRBV6-3 and TRBJ2-4; TRBD1 matches 9 bases. Germline values: CDR1 MNHEY, CDR2 SVGEGT. CDR3 size: 12 residues. J was trimmed by 7 bases and V by 8 bases; bases with no gene match: 3. CDR3 DNA sequence: TGTGCCAGCCGGGGACAGGGTAACATTCAGTACTTC. Its translation is CASRGQGNIQYF.

This clonotype was recorded many times. The J gene is TRBJ2-7, the V gene TRBV6-5; TRBD2 agrees at 8 bases. The CDR3 is 14 amino acids. V lost 2 bases to trimming and J lost 5 bases; unmatched junction nucleotides: 5. Germline V gene lookup returns CDR1 MNHEY and CDR2 SVGAGI. CDR3 loop: CASSYLSGTHEQYF. Here the CDR3 DNA reads TGTGCCAGCAGTTACCTTAGCGGGACCCACGAGCAGTACTTC.

This clonotype was detected many times. The chain links TRBV12-3 or TRBV12-4 to TRBJ2-2; 12 bases match TRBD2. This CDR3 region has 15 residues. Trimming took 6 bases from V and 5 from J; bases not matched to a gene: 4. CDR3 sequence: CASRRLAGETGELFF. The CDR3, as DNA: TGTGCCAGCAGGAGACTAGCGGGAGAAACCGGGGAGCTGTTTTTT.

This clonotype was detected ten times or more. This chain connects TRBV30 to TRBJ1-2, with 12 bases identical to TRBD1. Germline V gene data show CDR1 as GTSNPN and CDR2 as SVGIG (reference sequence). The CDR3 contains 14 residues. V was clipped by 3 bases and J by 4 bases; unmatched bases: 3. The CDR3 coding sequence is TGTGCCTGGAGGGGACAGGGGGCTTCCTATGGCTACACCTTC. Amino acid sequence: CAWRGQGASYGYTF.

This clonotype was seen ten or more times. The chain links TRBV27 to TRBJ2-1, with D perhaps TRBD1 (5 bases). V was clipped by 5 bases and J by 8 bases, with 13 bases between them. CDR1 and CDR2 (germline): MNHEY, SMNVEV (reference sequence). The CDR3 is 13 residues long. The CDR3 DNA reads as TGTGCCAGCAGTCCCCAGGGATGGGATGAGCAGTTCTTC. Residues: CASSPQGWDEQFF.

The chain combines TRBV5-1 with TRBJ2-1; TRBD2 matches 13 bases. The CDR3 has 16 amino acids. The germline V gene has CDR1 SGHRS and CDR2 YFSETQ. Losses at the gene ends were 2 bases for V and 9 bases for J; bases not matched to a gene: 8. The CDR3 DNA sequence: TGCGCCAGCAGCTTCGTTGGACTAGCGGGAGTAAGTGAGCAGTTCTTC. This translates into CASSFVGLAGVSEQFF.

This clonotype was observed a handful of times. The chain recombines TRBV19 with TRBJ2-7, with 14 bases aligning to TRBD2. This CDR3 comprises 16 residues. Losses at the gene ends were 4 bases for V and 7 bases for J; bases not matched to a gene: 9. Germline-derived CDR1 and CDR2 are LNHDA and SQIVND (reference sequence). The CDR3 here is CASSKTGTSGSGEQYF. DNA of the CDR3: TGTGCCAGTAGTAAAACCGGGACTAGCGGGAGCGGGGAGCAGTACTTC.

This clonotype was counted between two and nine times. This chain links TRBV19 with TRBJ2-1; D might be TRBD1 or TRBD2, each matching 5 bases. V lost 5 bases to trimming and J lost 7 bases, with 15 bases between them. The CDR3 is 14 residues long. Germline V gives CDR1 LNHDA, CDR2 SQIVND (reference sequence). The CDR3 loop reads CASSLTEGSNEQFF. CDR3 nucleotide sequence: TGTGCCAGTAGTTTGACAGAGGGGTCTAATGAGCAGTTCTTC.

This clonotype was detected many times. The chain carries TRBV12-3 or TRBV12-4 and TRBJ2-3; D unresolved. V was trimmed by 7 bases and J by 4 bases, leaving 15 bases between them. This CDR3 region has 14 residues. The DNA of the CDR3 is TGTGCCAGCACCATCCGGGTTGGTTCAGATACGCAGTATTTT. Protein: CASTIRVGSDTQYF.

This clonotype appeared many times. The V call is TRBV20-1, the J call TRBJ1-5, with D maybe TRBD1 (5 bases). The CDR3 is 13 residues long. V lost 3 bases and J lost 3, with 9 bases in between. The V gene's germline CDR1 is DFQATT and CDR2 SNEGSKA (reference sequence). CDR3 region: CSARGGNNQPQHF. In DNA form, the CDR3 reads TGCAGTGCTAGGGGGGGTAACAATCAGCCCCAGCATTTT.